This paragraph reports one T cell receptor (beta chain). Germline lookup yields CDR1 SGHRS and CDR2 YFSETQ. V gave up 0 bases and J gave up 6 bases, with 11 bases separating them. The CDR3 runs to 14 residues. The source of the sample is a study of T cell changes during pregnancy in multiple sclerosis. Profiling relied on immunoSEQ multiplex PCR, and the TCRdb table lists in-frame clones only, not all of them. Of about 110,000 clones listed, about 89% were seen once; the top ten hold 1.5% to 2%. Sequenced here: peripheral blood, sampled before pregnancy. The receptor was derived from a female donor with multiple sclerosis, enrolled in a pregnancy study. The rearrangement uses TRBV5-1 and TRBJ2-3; the D gene is possibly TRBD1 (6 bases). The CDR3 loop is CASSLDQGYDTQYF. The CDR3 nucleotides are TGCGCCAGCAGCTTGGATCAGGGGTACGATACGCAGTATTTT. The entire variable domain, with the rest obtained from reference TRBV5-1 and TRBJ2-3, is as follows: KAGVTQTPRYLIKTRGQQVTLSCSPISGHRSVSWYQQTPGQGLQFLFEYFSETQRNKGNFPGRFSGRQFSNSRSEMNVSTLELGDSALYLCASSLDQGYDTQYFGPGTRLTVL.